The 32 T cell receptor beta chains below come from one sample, sequenced in a study of T cell responses to AZD1222 COVID-19 vaccine (dated by TCRdb to the early 2020s). The library relied on the immunoSEQ multiplex PCR assay. TCRdb's version of the immuneACCESS table is confined to in-frame rearrangements and falls short of the full clone set. An unresolved V gene accounts for under half of the shortfall where checked; the remainder is of unknown origin. Recorded for this sample are over 65,000 clones; 89% of them occurred a single time. The ten largest make up under 5.5% of the sample. The sample's time point label, in plain terms: about 28 days (+/-7) after the second vaccine dose. The sequencing here drew on peripheral blood, taken 28 days after the second AZD1222 dose. All receptors come from an adult who received the AZD1222 COVID-19 vaccine.

The rearrangement joins TRBV5-4 to TRBJ1-2; TRBD1 aligns across 8 bases. The CDR3 contains 15 residues. Germline-derived CDR1 and CDR2 are SGHNT and YYREEE (reference sequence). With V trimmed by 1 base and J by 3 bases, 5 bases remained unmatched. The CDR3 loop is CASSLPTGGDYGYTF. The CDR3 DNA follows: TGTGCCAGCAGCTTGCCCACAGGGGGGGACTATGGCTACACCTTC.

The chain links TRBV5-4 to TRBJ1-1; TRBD1 matches 9 bases. The V gene end was trimmed by 0 bases and the J gene end by 5 bases; junction bases not matched to a gene: 2. CDR1 SGHNT and CDR2 YYREEE come from the germline V gene (reference sequence). The CDR3 covers 14 residues. The CDR3 region is CASSLDRGRTEAFF. CDR3 nucleotide sequence: TGTGCCAGCAGCTTGGACAGGGGGCGGACTGAAGCTTTCTTT.

This chain uses TRBV4-1 with TRBJ2-5; 7 bases agree with TRBD2. Trimming at V came to 3 bases and at J to 0 bases, leaving 4 bases not matched to a gene. The CDR3 runs 15 residues. CDR1 and CDR2 (germline): MGHRA, YSYEKL. The CDR3 DNA reads as TGCGCCAGCAGCCACTCGGCGGGGGACCAAGAGACCCAGTACTTC. Translation: CASSHSAGDQETQYF.

The J gene is TRBJ2-1, the V gene TRBV7-3; tentative D call: TRBD1 (5 bases). V was trimmed by 2 bases and J by 5 bases, leaving 13 bases between them. The CDR3 consists of 15 residues. CDR1 and CDR2 (germline): SGHTA, FQGTGA. CDR3 in DNA: TGTGCCAGCAGCTTACAGGGTACCTGGAACAATGAGCAGTTCTTC. Translating it yields CASSLQGTWNNEQFF. Complete variable domain (other parts from reference TRBV7-3 and TRBJ2-1): GAGVSQTPSNKVTEKGKYVELRCDPISGHTALYWYRQSLGQGPEFLIYFQGTGAADDSGLPNDRFFAVRPEGSVSTLKIQRTERGDSAVYLCASSLQGTWNNEQFFGPGTRLTVL.

V and J are TRBV9 and TRBJ1-2, with TRBD1 as a possible D gene (6 bases). CDR3 length equals 16 residues. CDR1 and CDR2 (germline): SGDLS, YYNGEE. V gave up 1 base and J gave up 0 bases, with 13 bases separating them. The CDR3 sequence: CASSVNGRTANYGYTF. The CDR3 DNA follows: TGTGCCAGCAGCGTAAATGGCCGGACAGCTAACTATGGCTACACCTTC. Together with reference TRBV9 and TRBJ1-2, the CDR3 gives the full variable domain: DSGVTQTPKHLITATGQRVTLRCSPRSGDLSVYWYQQSLDQGLQFLIQYYNGEERAKGNILERFSAQQFPDLHSELNLSSLELGDSALYFCASSVNGRTANYGYTFGSGTRLTVV.

This clone showed up just once. Here the CDR3 reads CASSQEPGTSWYNEQFF. The CDR3 coding sequence is TGTGCCAGCAGCCAAGAACCGGGAACTTCGTGGTACAATGAGCAGTTCTTC. This chain connects TRBV14 to TRBJ2-1, with D tentatively TRBD2 (5 bases). V dropped 0 bases and J dropped 4 bases, with 16 bases sitting between them. CDR3 size: 17 residues. CDR1 and CDR2 (germline): SGHDN, FVKESK.

This rearrangement joins TRBV11-2 to TRBJ2-5; the match to TRBD2 covers 11 bases. Germline V gives CDR1 SGHAT, CDR2 FQNNGV. The V gene end was trimmed by 5 bases and the J gene end by 5 bases; junction bases not matched to a gene: 7. This CDR3 spans 15 amino acids. The CDR3 here is CASSEIAGGRETQYF. In nucleotides, the CDR3 is TGTGCCAGCAGCGAAATAGCGGGGGGGCGGGAGACCCAGTACTTC.

The chain carries TRBV27 and TRBJ1-1; TRBD1 might be the D (5 bases). V was cut by 4 bases and J by 1 base, with 19 bases left in between. Germline V CDR1 and CDR2: MNHEY, SMNVEV (reference sequence). This CDR3 contains 17 residues. CDR3 residues: CASSYLPPTEPNTEAFF. The DNA of the CDR3 is TGTGCCAGCAGTTACCTTCCCCCGACAGAACCGAACACTGAAGCTTTCTTT.

The chain employs TRBV4-2 and TRBJ2-5; TRBD1 is a possible D gene (5 bases). The germline V gene encodes CDR1 LGHNA and CDR2 YNFKEQ. V was cut by 0 bases and J by 9 bases, with 8 bases left in between. This CDR3 is 12 amino acids long. The CDR3 DNA reads TGTGCCAGCAGCCAAGATGTGGGGCCCCAGTACTTC. Its protein product is CASSQDVGPQYF.

The genes are TRBV3-1 (or the pseudogene TRBV3-2) and TRBJ1-6; D uncertain. The CDR3 consists of 14 residues. V dropped 2 bases and J dropped 6 bases, with 8 bases sitting between them. The germline CDR1 and CDR2 sequences are LGHDT and YNNKEL (reference sequence). The CDR3 spells CASSQQQPNSPLHF. CDR3 nucleotides: TGTGCCAGCAGCCAACAACAGCCTAATTCACCCCTCCACTTT.

J is TRBJ1-5 and V is TRBV2, with 10 bases fitting TRBD1. V shed 8 bases, J shed 0 bases, and the junction held 4 bases outside the gene matches. Germline V gene data show CDR1 as SNHLY and CDR2 as FYNNEI. The CDR3 has 15 amino acids. The CDR3 loop reads CASGDRGYSNQPQHF. Written as DNA, the CDR3 is TGTGCCAGCGGGGACAGGGGTTATAGCAATCAGCCCCAGCATTTT.

This clone has a single count. The genes are TRBV4-3 and TRBJ2-7, with TRBD1 as a possible D gene (5 bases). This CDR3 region has 15 residues. CDR1 LGHNA and CDR2 YSLEER come from the germline V gene. The V and J ends lost 1 base and 2 bases respectively, with 12 bases between them. In DNA, the CDR3 is TGCGCCAGCAGCCAAGTCGGGCCAGGGACCTACGAGCAGTACTTC. It yields the protein CASSQVGPGTYEQYF.

The chain combines TRBV7-3 with TRBJ2-1, with TRBD2 matching over 10 bases. Germline CDR1 reads SGHTA; CDR2 reads FQGTGA. CDR3 length: 16 amino acids. V was pared by 5 bases and J by 9 bases, with 13 bases of the junction left unmatched. CDR3 in amino acids: CASSPTSSGGASEQFF. Here the CDR3 DNA reads TGTGCCAGCAGCCCTACTTCGAGCGGGGGGGCCTCTGAGCAGTTCTTC.

The chain links TRBV21-1 to TRBJ2-1; TRBD2 is the table's D call and was not checked against the DNA. TRBV21-1 is recorded as a pseudogene. The CDR3 loop spans 14 amino acids. CDR3: CASSKARGRDEQFF. As DNA, the CDR3 is TGTGCCAGCAGCAAAGCCCGGGGGAGGGATGAGCAGTTCTTC.

The gene calls are TRBV6-2 or TRBV6-3 and TRBJ2-7; 8 nucleotides agree with TRBD2. V gave up 5 bases and J gave up 5 bases; unmatched junction bases: 14. The length of the CDR3 is 16 residues. Germline V CDR1 and CDR2: MNHEY, SVGEGT. This chain's CDR3 is CASSNPRVAGINEQYF. The CDR3 DNA reads as TGTGCCAGCAGTAACCCTCGAGTAGCGGGGATCAACGAGCAGTACTTC.

This clone was seen just once. V gene TRBV3-1 (or the pseudogene TRBV3-2) combines with J gene TRBJ2-2; D is undetermined. This CDR3 has 11 amino acids. V lost 4 bases, J lost 9 bases, and 6 bases lay in between. The V gene's germline CDR1 is LGHDT and CDR2 YNNKEL (reference sequence). The DNA for the CDR3 is TGTGCCAGCAGCCCCCGATGGGAGCTGTTTTTT. It is translated as CASSPRWELFF.

For this clone: Germline is not matched at one junction end, which may reflect a read error. The J gene is TRBJ1-1, the V gene TRBV28; TRBD1 is a possible D gene (5 bases). Per the germline V gene, CDR1 is MDHEN and CDR2 is SYDVKM. The CDR3 contains 15 residues. The CDR3 DNA reads as TGTGCCAGCAGTATATGGGACTCGGGGGACACTGAAGCTTTCTTT. It specifies CASSIWDSGDTEAFF. Variable domain in full (rest from reference TRBV28 and TRBJ1-1): DVKVTQSSRYLVKRTGEKVFLECVQDMDHENMFWYRQDPGLGLRLIYFSYDVKMKEKGDIPEGYSVSREKKERFSLILESASTNQTSMYLCASSIWDSGDTEAFFGQGTRLTVV.

The chain is built from TRBV2 and TRBJ1-6; 9 nucleotides line up with TRBD1. The trim removed 1 base at V and 7 bases at J, leaving 8 bases unmatched. The CDR3 extends over 17 amino acids. CDR1 and CDR2 from the germline V gene are SNHLY and FYNNEI. The CDR3 is CASSEEGQGRVNSPLHF. The CDR3 nucleotides are TGTGCCAGCAGTGAAGAGGGACAGGGACGTGTAAATTCACCCCTCCACTTT. The full variable domain, completed using reference TRBV2 and TRBJ1-6, is EPEVTQTPSHQVTQMGQEVILRCVPISNHLYFYWYRQILGQKVEFLVSFYNNEISEKSEIFDDQFSVERPDGSNFTLKIRSTKLEDSAMYFCASSEEGQGRVNSPLHFGNGTRLTVT.

V and J are TRBV27 and TRBJ2-3; weak D call: TRBD1 (6 bases). Trimming removed 7 bases at V and 1 base at J, with 9 bases between. Germline CDR1 reads MNHEY; CDR2 reads SMNVEV (reference sequence). The CDR3 extends over 13 amino acids. CDR3: CASKKGGTDTQYF. CDR3 in DNA: TGTGCCAGCAAAAAGGGGGGCACAGATACGCAGTATTTT.

The chain employs TRBV11-1 and TRBJ1-1; D is undetermined. The V gene's germline CDR1 is SGHAT and CDR2 FQDESV (reference sequence). Trimming stripped 1 base from V and 1 base from J, with 7 bases between. This CDR3 has 14 amino acids. CDR3 residues: CASSLGGRNTEAFF. Here the CDR3 DNA reads TGTGCCAGCAGCTTAGGAGGACGGAACACTGAAGCTTTCTTT.

The J gene is TRBJ1-6, the V gene TRBV7-2; TRBD1 aligns across 10 bases. CDR1 is SGHTA, CDR2 FQGNSA, per germline. V lost 5 bases, J lost 7 bases, and 8 bases stayed unmatched. The CDR3 totals 16 residues. The CDR3 is CASSPSRTGGNSPLHF. CDR3 nucleotides: TGTGCCAGCAGCCCCTCGAGGACAGGGGGGAATTCACCCCTCCACTTT. The variable domain in full, completed from reference TRBV7-2 and TRBJ1-6, reads GAGVSQSPSNKVTEKGKDVELRCDPISGHTALYWYRQSLGQGLEFLIYFQGNSAPDKSGLPSDRFSAERTGGSVSTLTIQRTQQEDSAVYLCASSPSRTGGNSPLHFGNGTRLTVT.

The rearrangement joins TRBV19 to TRBJ1-5; 7 bases match TRBD1. The germline V gene has CDR1 LNHDA and CDR2 SQIVND (reference sequence). Germline trimming cut 4 bases from V and 2 bases from J; bases unmatched to any gene: 5. CDR3 length: 15 amino acids. CDR3 in amino acids: CASSSDREGNQPQHF. In nucleotides, the CDR3 is TGTGCCAGTAGTAGCGACAGGGAGGGCAATCAGCCCCAGCATTTT.

The chain links TRBV6-5 to TRBJ2-7; D not certain. The CDR3 is 15 amino acids. In germline, CDR1 is MNHEY, CDR2 SVGAGI. Trimming cost V 6 bases and J 0 bases, with 15 bases left between them. Here the CDR3 reads CASSRSLESSYEQYV. The CDR3, as DNA: TGTGCCAGCAGCCGCAGCCTCGAGAGCTCCTACGAGCAGTACGTC.

The genes are TRBV7-6 and TRBJ2-2, with D maybe TRBD2 (6 bases). Germline V gives CDR1 SGHVS, CDR2 FNYEAQ. There are 14 residues in the CDR3. With 10 bases removed from V and 3 bases from J, the gap between germline ends came to 15 bases. CDR3 bases: TGTGCCACCCAGGAGGGTTTGGACACCGGGGAGCTGTTTTTT. Translating gives CATQEGLDTGELFF.

V usage is TRBV21-1 and J usage is TRBJ2-7; no DNA check was done on the table's D call, TRBD1. TRBV21-1 is shown as a pseudogene. The CDR3 totals 19 residues. Written as DNA, the CDR3 is TGTGCCAGCAGCAAAGCCGTCGCCCCCCGGGACAGGGATATCTACGAGCAGTACGTC. As protein: CASSKAVAPRDRDIYEQYV.

Written as DNA, the CDR3 is TGTGCCAGTAGTCTACAGGCCCTCTCTGGAAACACCATATATTTT. Translated: CASSLQALSGNTIYF. The rearrangement links TRBV19 to TRBJ1-3; the D gene is possibly TRBD1 (5 bases). The germline gives CDR1 LNHDA, CDR2 SQIVND (reference sequence). The CDR3 contains 15 residues. V was pared by 5 bases and J by 0 bases, with 11 bases between.

The V and J genes are TRBV7-6 and TRBJ2-1; 14 nucleotides agree with TRBD2. This CDR3 is built from 19 residues. The V gene's germline CDR1 is SGHVS and CDR2 FNYEAQ. V shed 5 bases, J shed 0 bases, and the junction held 9 bases outside the gene matches. As DNA, the CDR3 is TGTGCCAGCAGCCCGCGGACTAGCGGGGGGCCGAGCTCCTACAATGAGCAGTTCTTC. Its translation: CASSPRTSGGPSSYNEQFF.

The V gene is TRBV5-1, the J gene TRBJ2-7; D could derive from TRBD1 or TRBD2 (5 bases each). The germline V and J ends were trimmed by 3 bases and 3 bases, with 13 bases remaining between them. CDR1 is SGHRS, CDR2 YFSETQ, per germline. The CDR3 is 14 residues long. The CDR3 sequence is CASSSGTGDYEQYF. In DNA form, the CDR3 reads TGCGCCAGCAGCTCCGGGACGGGCGACTACGAGCAGTACTTC.

This clone appeared once. The chain links TRBV7-2 to TRBJ2-7, with 7 bases lining up with TRBD1. This CDR3 has 15 residues. Germline CDR1 SGHTA, CDR2 FQGNSA. V gave up 5 bases and J gave up 0 bases; unmatched junction bases: 7. In DNA form, the CDR3 reads TGTGCCAGCAGCCCCCGGACAGGTAGCTCCTACGAGCAGTACTTC. It encodes CASSPRTGSSYEQYF.

The chain uses TRBV27 and TRBJ1-2; perhaps TRBD1 as D (5 bases). The V gene's germline CDR1 is MNHEY and CDR2 SMNVEV (reference sequence). Trimming shortened V by 3 bases and J by 2 bases, and 13 bases separated the two germline ends. This CDR3 is built from 15 residues. As DNA, the CDR3 is TGTGCCAGCAGTTTTAGCGCCGACAGCAACTATGGCTACACCTTC. Residues: CASSFSADSNYGYTF.

The genes are TRBV6-6 and TRBJ2-7; 9 bases are a match to TRBD1. V lost 2 bases, J lost 6 bases, and 5 bases stayed unmatched. Germline values: CDR1 MNHNY, CDR2 SVGAGI (reference sequence). This CDR3 contains 14 residues. CDR3 nucleotide sequence: TGTGCCAGCAGTTACGGACAGGGGATCAGCGAGCAGTACGTC. Translating it yields CASSYGQGISEQYV.

This chain links TRBV10-3 with TRBJ2-7, with TRBD1 identical over 9 bases. Germline V lookup: CDR1 ENHRY, CDR2 SYGVKD. This CDR3 region has 16 residues. Losses at the gene ends were 3 bases for V and 5 bases for J; bases not matched to a gene: 11. This chain's CDR3 is CAISDQNRGRLHEQYF. For the CDR3, the DNA is TGTGCCATCAGTGACCAAAACAGGGGGCGCCTACACGAGCAGTACTTC.